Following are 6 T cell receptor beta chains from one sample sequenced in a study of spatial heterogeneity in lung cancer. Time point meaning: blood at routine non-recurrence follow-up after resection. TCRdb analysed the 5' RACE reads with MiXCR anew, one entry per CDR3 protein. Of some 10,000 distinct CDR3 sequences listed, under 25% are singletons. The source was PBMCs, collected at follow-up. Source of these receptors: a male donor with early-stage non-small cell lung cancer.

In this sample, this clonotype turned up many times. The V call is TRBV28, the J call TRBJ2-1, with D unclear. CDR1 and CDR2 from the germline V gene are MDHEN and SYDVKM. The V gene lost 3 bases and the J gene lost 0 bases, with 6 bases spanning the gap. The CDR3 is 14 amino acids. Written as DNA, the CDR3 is TGTGCCAGCAGTTTGGGAACCTCCTACAATGAGCAGTTCTTC. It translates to CASSLGTSYNEQFF.

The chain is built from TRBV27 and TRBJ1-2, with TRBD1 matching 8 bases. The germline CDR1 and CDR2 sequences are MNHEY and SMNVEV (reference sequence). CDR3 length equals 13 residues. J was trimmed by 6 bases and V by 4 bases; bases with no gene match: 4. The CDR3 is CASSSGGLDGYTF. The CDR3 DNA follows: TGTGCCAGCAGTTCAGGGGGCCTCGATGGCTACACCTTC.

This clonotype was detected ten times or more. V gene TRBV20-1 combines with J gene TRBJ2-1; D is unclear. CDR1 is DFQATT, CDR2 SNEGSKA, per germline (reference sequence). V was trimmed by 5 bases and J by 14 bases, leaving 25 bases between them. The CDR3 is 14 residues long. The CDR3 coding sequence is TGCAGTGCTCCTCCGGATAGGTGGTCGGACCAGGAGTTCTTC. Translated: CSAPPDRWSDQEFF.

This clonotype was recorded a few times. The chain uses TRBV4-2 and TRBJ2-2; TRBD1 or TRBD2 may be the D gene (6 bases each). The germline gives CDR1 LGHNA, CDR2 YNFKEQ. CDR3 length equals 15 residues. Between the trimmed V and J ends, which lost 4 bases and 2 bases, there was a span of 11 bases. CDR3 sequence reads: CASSPGGGNTGELFF. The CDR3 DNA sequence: TGTGCCAGCAGCCCCGGAGGGGGAAACACCGGGGAGCTGTTTTTT.

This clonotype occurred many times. The CDR3 spells CASSLTTPTDTQYF. The CDR3 DNA sequence: TGTGCCAGCAGTTTGACTACCCCCACAGATACGCAGTATTTT. The gene calls are TRBV12-3 or TRBV12-4 and TRBJ2-3, with D perhaps matching TRBD2 (5 bases). The CDR3 covers 14 residues. Trimming took off 3 bases at V and 2 bases at J, with 9 bases between the two ends.

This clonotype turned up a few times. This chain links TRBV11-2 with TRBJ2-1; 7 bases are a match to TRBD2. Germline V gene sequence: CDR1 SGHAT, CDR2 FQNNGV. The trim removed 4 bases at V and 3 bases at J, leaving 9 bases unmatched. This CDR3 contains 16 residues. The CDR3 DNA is TGTGCCAGCAGCTCCCCCAGAAGCGGGGACTACAATGAGCAGTTCTTC. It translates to CASSSPRSGDYNEQFF.